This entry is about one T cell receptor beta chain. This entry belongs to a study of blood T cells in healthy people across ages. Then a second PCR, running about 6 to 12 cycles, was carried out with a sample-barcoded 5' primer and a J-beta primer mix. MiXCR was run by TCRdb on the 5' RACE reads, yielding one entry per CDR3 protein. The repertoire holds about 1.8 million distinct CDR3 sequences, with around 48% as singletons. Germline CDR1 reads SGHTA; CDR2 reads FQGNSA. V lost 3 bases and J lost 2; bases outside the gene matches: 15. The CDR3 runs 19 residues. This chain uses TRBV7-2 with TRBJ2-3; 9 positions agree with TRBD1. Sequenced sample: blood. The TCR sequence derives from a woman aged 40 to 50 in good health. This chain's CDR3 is CASSFTVFLDRGSTDTQYF. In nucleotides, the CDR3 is TGTGCCAGCAGCTTTACCGTTTTCCTCGACAGGGGGTCCACAGATACGCAGTATTTT.